This TCR beta chain was captured by sequencing in a study of tumor-infiltrating lymphocytes in localized non-small cell lung cancer. Study overall: Patients included smokers and never-smokers with various histologies, some sampled after neoadjuvant chemotherapy.

As concerns this clone: No antigen is known for it.

V was pared by 6 bases and J by 7 bases, with 12 bases between. CDR3 length equals 12 residues. Germline V CDR1 and CDR2: ENHRY, SYGVKD. The assay was immunoSEQ multiplex PCR, and TCRdb's table has in-frame clones only and misses some. This table holds several thousand clones, 65% to 75% found once. Study results and limitations: Compared with uninvolved lung, tumors showed higher T cell infiltration by TCRbeta sequencing. T-cell fraction did not differ between immunotypes IM1 and IM2. TCR sequencing covered a subset of patients with enough tissue.

The chain is built from TRBV10-3 and TRBJ1-2; D is ambiguous. Sequencing was performed on lung tumor tissue. The sequence derives from a human donor with non-small cell lung cancer. The CDR3 reads CAIRGQVAGYTF. DNA of the CDR3: TGTGCCATCAGAGGGCAGGTAGCTGGCTACACCTTC.